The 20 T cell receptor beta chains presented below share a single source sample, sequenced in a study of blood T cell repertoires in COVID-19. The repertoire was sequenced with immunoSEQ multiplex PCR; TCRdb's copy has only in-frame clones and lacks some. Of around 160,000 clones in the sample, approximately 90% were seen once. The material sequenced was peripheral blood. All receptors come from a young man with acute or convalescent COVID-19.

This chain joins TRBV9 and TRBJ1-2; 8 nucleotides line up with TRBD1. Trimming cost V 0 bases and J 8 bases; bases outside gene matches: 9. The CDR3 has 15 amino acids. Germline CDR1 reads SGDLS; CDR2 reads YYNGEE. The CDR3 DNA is TGTGCCAGCAGCGTAGTGGCAGGGGGCCGTGAGGGCTACACCTTC. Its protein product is CASSVVAGGREGYTF.

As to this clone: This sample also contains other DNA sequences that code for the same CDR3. The DNA for the CDR3 is TGCGCCAGCAGCTTGGAAACGGGGGATGGCTACACCTTC. It specifies CASSLETGDGYTF. J is TRBJ1-2 and V is TRBV5-1; D is possibly TRBD1 (5 bases). V was clipped by 0 bases and J by 6 bases, with 9 bases between them. The CDR3 has 13 amino acids. Germline CDR1 reads SGHRS; CDR2 reads YFSETQ.

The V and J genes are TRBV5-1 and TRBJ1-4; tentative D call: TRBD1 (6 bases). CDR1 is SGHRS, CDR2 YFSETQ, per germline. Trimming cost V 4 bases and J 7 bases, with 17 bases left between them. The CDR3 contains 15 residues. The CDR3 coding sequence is TGCGCCAGCAGCAGTTCCGCGGGGGGCGGTGAAAAACTGTTTTTT. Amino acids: CASSSSAGGGEKLFF.

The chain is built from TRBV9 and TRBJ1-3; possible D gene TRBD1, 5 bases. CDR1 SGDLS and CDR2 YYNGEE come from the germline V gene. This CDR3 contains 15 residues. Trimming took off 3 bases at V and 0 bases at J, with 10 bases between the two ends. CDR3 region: CASSASTVSGNTIYF. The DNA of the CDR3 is TGTGCCAGCAGCGCGTCGACAGTCTCTGGAAACACCATATATTTT.

DNA for the CDR3: TGTGCCAGCAGCTTAGACCTGACAGGGACGAACACTGAAGCTTTCTTT. Protein: CASSLDLTGTNTEAFF. The chain couples TRBV11-2 to TRBJ1-1; 7 bases match TRBD1. This CDR3 has 16 amino acids. The germline gives CDR1 SGHAT, CDR2 FQNNGV. J lost 1 base, V lost 0 bases, and 5 bases had no gene match.

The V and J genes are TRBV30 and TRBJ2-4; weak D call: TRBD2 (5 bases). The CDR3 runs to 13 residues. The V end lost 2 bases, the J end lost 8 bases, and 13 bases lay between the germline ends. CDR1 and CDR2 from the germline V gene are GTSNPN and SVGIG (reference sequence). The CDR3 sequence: CAWSIPPGDIQYF. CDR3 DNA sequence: TGTGCCTGGAGTATCCCCCCCGGGGACATTCAGTACTTC. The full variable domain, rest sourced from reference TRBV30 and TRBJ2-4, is SQTIHQWPATLVQPVGSPLSLECTVEGTSNPNLYWYRQAAGRGLQLLFYSVGIGQISSEVPQNLSASRPQDRQFILSSKKLLLSDSGFYLCAWSIPPGDIQYFGAGTRLSVL.

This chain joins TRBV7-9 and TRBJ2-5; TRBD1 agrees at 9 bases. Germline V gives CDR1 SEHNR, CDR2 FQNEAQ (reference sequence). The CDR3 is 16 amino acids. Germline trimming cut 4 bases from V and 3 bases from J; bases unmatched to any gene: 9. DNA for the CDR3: TGTGCCAGCAGCTCCCTACAGGGGGCGATTAAAGAGACCCAGTACTTC. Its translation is CASSSLQGAIKETQYF. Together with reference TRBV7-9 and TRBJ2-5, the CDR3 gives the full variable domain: DTGVSQNPRHKITKRGQNVTFRCDPISEHNRLYWYRQTLGQGPEFLTYFQNEAQLEKSRLLSDRFSAERPKGSFSTLEIQRTEQGDSAMYLCASSSLQGAIKETQYFGPGTRLLVL.

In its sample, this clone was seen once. CDR3 coding DNA: TGTGCCACCAGTGATTCCAGGGGTGGCCTCTATGGCTACACCTTC. This translates into CATSDSRGGLYGYTF. The chain uses TRBV24-1 and TRBJ1-2; TRBD1 is a possible D gene (6 bases). Germline V gene data show CDR1 as KGHDR and CDR2 as SFDVKD. This CDR3 comprises 15 residues. Trimming cost V 2 bases and J 4 bases, with 13 bases left between them.

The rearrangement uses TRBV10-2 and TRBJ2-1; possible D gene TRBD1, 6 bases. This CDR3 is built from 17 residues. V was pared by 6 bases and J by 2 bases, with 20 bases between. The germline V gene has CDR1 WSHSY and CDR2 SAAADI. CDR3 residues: CASSLPLGATTYNEQFF. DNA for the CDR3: TGCGCCAGCAGCCTACCCTTGGGGGCTACGACCTACAATGAGCAGTTCTTC.

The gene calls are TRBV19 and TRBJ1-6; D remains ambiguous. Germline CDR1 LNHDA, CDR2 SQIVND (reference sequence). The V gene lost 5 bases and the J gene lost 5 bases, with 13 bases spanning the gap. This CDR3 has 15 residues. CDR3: CASSSSRPNNSPLHF. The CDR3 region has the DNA TGTGCCAGTAGTTCGTCTAGGCCCAATAATTCACCCCTCCACTTT. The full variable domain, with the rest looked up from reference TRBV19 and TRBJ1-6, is DGGITQSPKYLFRKEGQNVTLSCEQNLNHDAMYWYRQDPGQGLRLIYYSQIVNDFQKGDIAEGYSVSREKKESFPLTVTSAQKNPTAFYLCASSSSRPNNSPLHFGNGTRLTVT.

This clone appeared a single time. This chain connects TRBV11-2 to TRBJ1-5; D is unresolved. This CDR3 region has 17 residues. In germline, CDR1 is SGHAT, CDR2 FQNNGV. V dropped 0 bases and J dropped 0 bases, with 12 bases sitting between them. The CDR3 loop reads CASSLESPRNSNQPQHF. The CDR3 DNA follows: TGTGCCAGCAGCTTAGAATCCCCCCGTAATAGCAATCAGCCCCAGCATTTT.

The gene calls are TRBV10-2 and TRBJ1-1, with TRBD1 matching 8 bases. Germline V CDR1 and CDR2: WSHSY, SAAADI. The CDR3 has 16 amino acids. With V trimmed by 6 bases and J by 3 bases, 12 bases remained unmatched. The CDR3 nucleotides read TGCGCCAGCAGACCAATCAGGGGGCCCTTGGACACTGAAGCTTTCTTT. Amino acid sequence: CASRPIRGPLDTEAFF.

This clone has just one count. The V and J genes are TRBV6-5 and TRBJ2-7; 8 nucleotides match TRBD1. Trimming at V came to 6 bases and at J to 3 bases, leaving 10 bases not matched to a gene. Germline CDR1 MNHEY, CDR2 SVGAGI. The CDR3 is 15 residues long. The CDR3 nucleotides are TGTGCCAGCAGCCGGACAGGGACTCAGTACTACGAGCAGTACTTC. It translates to CASSRTGTQYYEQYF.

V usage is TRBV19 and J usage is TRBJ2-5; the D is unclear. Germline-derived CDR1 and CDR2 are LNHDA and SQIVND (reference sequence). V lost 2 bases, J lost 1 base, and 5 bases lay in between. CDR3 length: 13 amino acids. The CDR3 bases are TGTGCCAGTAGTATAAACACCCAAGAGACCCAGTACTTC. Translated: CASSINTQETQYF.

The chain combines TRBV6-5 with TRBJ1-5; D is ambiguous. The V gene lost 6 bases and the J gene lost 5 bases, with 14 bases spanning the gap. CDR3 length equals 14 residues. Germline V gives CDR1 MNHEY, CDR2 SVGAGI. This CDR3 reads CASSTSIADQPQHF. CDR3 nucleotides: TGTGCCAGCAGCACCTCCATTGCGGATCAGCCCCAGCATTTT.

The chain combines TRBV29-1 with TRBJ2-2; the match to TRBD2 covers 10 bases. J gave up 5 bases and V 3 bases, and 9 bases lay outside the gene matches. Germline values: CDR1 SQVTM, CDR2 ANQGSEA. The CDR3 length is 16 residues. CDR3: CSVEGPSGRGTGELFF. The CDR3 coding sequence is TGCAGCGTTGAGGGACCAAGCGGGAGGGGTACCGGGGAGCTGTTTTTT.

CDR3 bases: TGTGCCTGGGGACAGGGGGACGGTGAAAAACTGTTTTTT. Protein: CAWGQGDGEKLFF. This sequence joins TRBV30 and TRBJ1-4; TRBD1 matches at 10 bases. The CDR3 consists of 13 residues. The germline CDR1 and CDR2 sequences are GTSNPN and SVGIG (reference sequence). The junction had 4 bases not matched to a gene; V was cut back by 5 bases and J by 7 bases.

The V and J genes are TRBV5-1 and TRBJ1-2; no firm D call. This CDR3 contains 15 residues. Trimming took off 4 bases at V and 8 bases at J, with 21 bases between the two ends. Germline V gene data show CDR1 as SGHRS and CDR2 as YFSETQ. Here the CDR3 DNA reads TGCGCCAGCAGCCCCGACGTGGAGGGAGCTAGAGGCTACACCTTC. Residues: CASSPDVEGARGYTF.

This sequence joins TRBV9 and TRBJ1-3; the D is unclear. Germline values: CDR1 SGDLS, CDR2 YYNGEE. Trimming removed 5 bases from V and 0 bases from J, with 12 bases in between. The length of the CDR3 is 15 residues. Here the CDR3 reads CASSSYRDSGNTIYF. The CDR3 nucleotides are TGTGCCAGCAGTTCATACAGAGACTCTGGAAACACCATATATTTT.

CDR3 amino acids: CASSFAGGPRTDTQYF. CDR3 in DNA: TGTGCCAGCAGCTTCGCGGGGGGGCCTCGCACAGATACGCAGTATTTT. This chain uses TRBV5-5 with TRBJ2-3, with 9 bases that match TRBD2. CDR1 and CDR2 (germline): SGHKS, YYEKEE (reference sequence). The J segment lost 1 base and the V segment lost 2 bases, leaving 5 bases of the junction unmatched. The CDR3 totals 16 residues.